The present TCR beta chain was sequenced within a study of cytomegalovirus exposure and HLA in healthy donors. Regarding the study as a whole: As a later analysis revealed, most CMV-associated TCR beta chains appeared HLA-restricted. Overall, approximately 150 TCR beta chains were annotated as cytomegalovirus-associated.

Comments on this clone: Antigen: not known.

The PCR made use of 60 Vbeta and 13 Jbeta primers. Assay: immunoSEQ multiplex PCR; the TCRdb copy retains only in-frame clones and omits some. The sample holds about 190,000 clones, approximately 80% seen once. Sequencing was carried out using PBMCs. The source is a woman in her 30s in good health and CMV-seropositive.

DNA of the CDR3: TGTGCCAGCAGCGTAGGAGCAGGGGTAGAATACGAGCAGTACTTC. Amino acids: CASSVGAGVEYEQYF. The genes are TRBV9 and TRBJ2-7, with a weak D call TRBD1 (6 bases). Trimming took 0 bases from V and 4 from J, leaving 14 bases between them. Germline CDR1 reads SGDLS; CDR2 reads YYNGEE. CDR3 length: 15 amino acids.